Listed below are T cell receptor beta chains from one sample, sequenced in a study of cytomegalovirus exposure and HLA in healthy donors. The protocol was immunoSEQ multiplex PCR, while the TCRdb copy is restricted to in-frame clones and leaves out a portion. The sample lists about 76,000 clones, 94% occurring once. Sequencing input: PBMCs. Source of these receptors: a woman between 18 and 30 years old in good health and CMV-seronegative. CDR3s include the opening cysteine and the closing phenylalanine or tryptophan. The order of the fields is CDR3 protein, CDR3 DNA, clone size, D gene, V gene, J gene. A D gene is named only where the DNA matches it firmly. Only part of the rows carry a size: once, few, many, or a class if the clone is expanded.

CDR3aa: CASTTGDGYTF
CDR3nt: TGTGCCAGCACTACGGGGGATGGCTACACCTTC
abundance: .
d_gene: .
v_gene: TRBV7-8
j_gene: TRBJ1-2

CDR3aa: CAWSPSGGGYEQYF
CDR3nt: TGTGCCTGGAGCCCTAGCGGGGGTGGGTACGAGCAGTACTTC
abundance: once
d_gene: TRBD2
v_gene: TRBV30
j_gene: TRBJ2-7

CDR3aa: CATQQAPGGEQYF
CDR3nt: TGTGCCACCCAGCAGGCCCCCGGTGGCGAGCAGTACTTC
abundance: .
d_gene: .
v_gene: TRBV2
j_gene: TRBJ2-7

CDR3aa: CASSGRGYEQYF
CDR3nt: TGTGCCAGCAGCGGAAGGGGTTACGAGCAGTACTTC
abundance: .
d_gene: .
v_gene: TRBV13
j_gene: TRBJ2-7

CDR3aa: CASSPGTGEVGANVLTF
CDR3nt: TGTGCCAGCAGTCCCGGGACAGGGGAGGTTGGGGCCAACGTCCTGACTTTC
abundance: .
d_gene: TRBD1
v_gene: TRBV28
j_gene: TRBJ2-6

CDR3aa: CSVGQGASAGNTIYF
CDR3nt: TGCAGCGTCGGACAGGGGGCGTCTGCTGGAAACACCATATATTTT
abundance: .
d_gene: TRBD1
v_gene: TRBV29-1
j_gene: TRBJ1-3

CDR3aa: CASSTRDRGRPMLQETQYF
CDR3nt: TGTGCCAGCAGCACCCGGGACAGGGGCCGGCCGATGTTACAAGAGACCCAGTACTTC
abundance: .
d_gene: TRBD1
v_gene: TRBV13
j_gene: TRBJ2-5

CDR3aa: CASSKGGDPYNEQFF
CDR3nt: TGTGCCAGCAGCAAAGGCGGGGATCCCTACAATGAGCAGTTCTTC
abundance: .
d_gene: .
v_gene: TRBV5-4
j_gene: TRBJ2-1

CDR3aa: CASTIRTSGLQETQYF
CDR3nt: TGTGCCAGCACCATAAGAACTAGCGGACTTCAAGAGACCCAGTACTTC
abundance: .
d_gene: TRBD2
v_gene: TRBV6-6
j_gene: TRBJ2-5

CDR3aa: CASSRYNTLNEKLFF
CDR3nt: TGTGCCAGCAGCCGGTACAACACCCTTAATGAAAAACTGTTTTTT
abundance: .
d_gene: .
v_gene: TRBV14
j_gene: TRBJ1-4